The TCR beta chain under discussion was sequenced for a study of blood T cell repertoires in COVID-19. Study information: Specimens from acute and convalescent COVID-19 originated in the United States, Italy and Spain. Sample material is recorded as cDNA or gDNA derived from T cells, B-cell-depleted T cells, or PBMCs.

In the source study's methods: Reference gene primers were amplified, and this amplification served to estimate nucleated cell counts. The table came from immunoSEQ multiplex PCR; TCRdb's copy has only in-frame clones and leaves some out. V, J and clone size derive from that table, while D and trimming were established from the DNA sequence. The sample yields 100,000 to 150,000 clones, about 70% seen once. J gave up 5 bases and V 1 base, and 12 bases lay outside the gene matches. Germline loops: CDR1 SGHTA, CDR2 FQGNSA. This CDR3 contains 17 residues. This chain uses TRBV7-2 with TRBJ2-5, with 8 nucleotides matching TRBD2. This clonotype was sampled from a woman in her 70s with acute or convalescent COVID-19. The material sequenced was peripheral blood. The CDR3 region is CASSLVYRGGVLETQYF. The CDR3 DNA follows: TGTGCCAGCAGCTTAGTCTATCGGGGGGGCGTTTTGGAGACCCAGTACTTC.